This paragraph reports one T cell receptor (beta chain). Its antigen is still unknown. Germline V lookup: CDR1 ENHRY, CDR2 SYGVKD. This CDR3 is built from 13 residues. V lost 7 bases to trimming and J lost 1 base, with 10 bases between them. Reverse transcribing all isolated RNA meant expressed TCRB transcripts were sequenced. Some clones are missing from TCRdb's copy, which holds only in-frame ones; the method was immunoSEQ multiplex PCR. The sample shows under 300,000 clones, 11% of them seen only once. These data are taken from a study of beta chain features in type 1 diabetes. Whole-study findings and limits: Type 1 diabetes patients had TCRB CDR3s that were shorter (moderately but significantly so) in all four CD4+ subsets.

A CD45RO/CCR7/CD25/CD127/CD95/CD27 panel sorted naive, central memory, regulatory and stem cell-like memory CD4+ cells. The receptor was isolated from a man aged 25-40 years with type 1 diabetes. The source material was naive CD4+ T cells from blood. The chain couples TRBV10-3 to TRBJ1-1, with D possibly being TRBD1 (5 bases). CDR3 nucleotides: TGTGCCATCACGGGTCAGGGGAACACTGAAGCTTTCTTT. Protein: CAITGQGNTEAFF.